The 9 T cell receptor beta chains presented below share a single source sample, sequenced in a study of blood T cell repertoires in COVID-19. The repertoire was sequenced with immunoSEQ multiplex PCR; TCRdb's copy has only in-frame clones and lacks some. Seen here are some 100,000 clones, approximately 84% observed once, and the top ten hold 17%. The sample taken for sequencing was peripheral blood. These TCRs come from a woman aged 60-75 years with acute or convalescent COVID-19.

The chain employs TRBV5-8 and TRBJ2-7, with 9 bases aligning to TRBD1. The V gene end was trimmed by 0 bases and the J gene end by 3 bases; junction bases not matched to a gene: 1. Germline V lookup: CDR1 SGHTS, CDR2 YDEGEE. The CDR3 has 14 amino acids. CDR3 coding DNA: TGTGCCAGCAGCTTGGGACAGGGGGTCTACGAGCAGTACTTC. Protein sequence: CASSLGQGVYEQYF.

This clone was recorded only once. The chain joins TRBV19 to TRBJ1-2; D is unclear. The CDR3 sequence is 13 residues long. V lost 9 bases and J 0 bases, leaving 11 bases between the germline ends. Germline V lookup: CDR1 LNHDA, CDR2 SQIVND (reference sequence). This chain's CDR3 is CASRNIANYGYTF. The CDR3 DNA is TGTGCCAGCCGAAACATTGCTAACTATGGCTACACCTTC.

V usage is TRBV5-1 and J usage is TRBJ2-7; D may be TRBD2 (6 bases). V was shortened by 2 bases and J by 7 bases, with 19 bases between the two germline ends. Germline V lookup: CDR1 SGHRS, CDR2 YFSETQ. The CDR3 sequence is 15 residues long. Here the CDR3 DNA reads TGCGCCAGCAGCTTCGCCGGGGCGGGGCCGGGAGAGCAGTACTTC. Translated, it gives CASSFAGAGPGEQYF. Based on the CDR3 plus reference TRBV5-1 and TRBJ2-7, the full variable domain is KAGVTQTPRYLIKTRGQQVTLSCSPISGHRSVSWYQQTPGQGLQFLFEYFSETQRNKGNFPGRFSGRQFSNSRSEMNVSTLELGDSALYLCASSFAGAGPGEQYFGPGTRLTVT.

The V gene is TRBV7-9, the J gene TRBJ1-5; 8 nucleotides match TRBD1. Germline V gives CDR1 SEHNR, CDR2 FQNEAQ (reference sequence). With 5 bases clipped from V and 2 bases from J, the junction kept 5 bases outside the gene matches. The CDR3 is 15 amino acids. The DNA for the CDR3 is TGTGCCAGCAGCAACGGACAGGGCGGCAATCAGCCCCAGCATTTT. It yields the protein CASSNGQGGNQPQHF. The full variable domain, in which reference TRBV7-9 and TRBJ1-5 provide the parts outside the CDR3, is DTGVSQNPRHKITKRGQNVTFRCDPISEHNRLYWYRQTLGQGPEFLTYFQNEAQLEKSRLLSDRFSAERPKGSFSTLEIQRTEQGDSAMYLCASSNGQGGNQPQHFGDGTRLSIL.

CDR3 DNA sequence: TGTGCCATCAGGGACAGGGCAGTCCTTGGAAACACCATATATTTT. Translated, it gives CAIRDRAVLGNTIYF. The chain joins TRBV10-3 to TRBJ1-3; TRBD1 matches at 8 bases. The CDR3 is 15 residues long. Germline lookup yields CDR1 ENHRY and CDR2 SYGVKD. Trimming at V came to 6 bases and at J to 3 bases, leaving 7 bases not matched to a gene.

The chain employs TRBV5-1 and TRBJ1-3; 7 bases are a match to TRBD1. Germline V CDR1 and CDR2: SGHRS, YFSETQ. J was trimmed by 4 bases and V by 2 bases; bases with no gene match: 6. This CDR3 has 15 amino acids. CDR3 sequence: CASSFQGGPGNTIYF. CDR3 in DNA: TGCGCCAGCAGCTTTCAGGGGGGCCCGGGAAACACCATATATTTT.

This chain joins TRBV3-1 (or the pseudogene TRBV3-2) and TRBJ1-5; D is possibly TRBD1 (5 bases). This CDR3 contains 15 residues. Trimming cost V 5 bases and J 6 bases, with 17 bases left between them. The germline V gene has CDR1 LGHDT and CDR2 YNNKEL (reference sequence). Written as DNA, the CDR3 is TGTGCCAGCAGCTCAAGCGGGGCAGGGAGTCAGCCCCAGCATTTT. It is translated as CASSSSGAGSQPQHF.

This chain joins TRBV18 and TRBJ1-5; no clear D. Trimming took off 6 bases at V and 5 bases at J, with 11 bases between the two ends. The CDR3 is 13 amino acids. Germline CDR1 reads KGHSH; CDR2 reads LQKENI. CDR3 DNA sequence: TGTGCCAGCTCCCCCGCGTCCGATCAGCCCCAGCATTTT. Protein product: CASSPASDQPQHF.

The chain links TRBV5-1 to TRBJ2-5; TRBD2 agrees at 9 bases. The CDR3 runs to 16 residues. The germline CDR1 and CDR2 sequences are SGHRS and YFSETQ. The junction had 12 bases not matched to a gene; V was cut back by 4 bases and J by 5 bases. The chain's CDR3 is CASSPTPSGAGETQYF. CDR3 DNA sequence: TGCGCCAGCAGCCCAACTCCTAGCGGGGCAGGGGAGACCCAGTACTTC.